These T cell receptor beta chains were read from a single sample in a study of cytomegalovirus exposure and HLA in healthy donors. Sequenced by immunoSEQ multiplex PCR; TCRdb stores in-frame clones only, minus some. This table holds 200,000 to 300,000 clones, about 86% found once. The sequenced sample was PBMCs. The receptors stem from a woman aged 25-40 years in good health and CMV-seropositive. Each CDR3 is given with its conserved first and last residue. The D gene is left open where the match is weak. The size entry is marked missing in some rows and otherwise reads once, few, many or a size class.

V gene	J gene	clone size	D gene	CDR3 protein	CDR3 DNA
TRBV7-3	TRBJ2-3	NA	TRBD2	CASSTGLAGVVTQYF	TGTGCCAGCAGCACTGGACTAGCGGGAGTAGTTACGCAGTATTTT
TRBV7-6	TRBJ2-1	once	TRBD2	CASSLRLAGGLYEQFF	TGTGCCAGCAGCTTACGGCTAGCGGGAGGGCTCTATGAGCAGTTCTTC
TRBV27	TRBJ2-4	NA	TRBD2	CASRPSGRAFNIQYF	TGTGCCAGCAGGCCTAGCGGGAGGGCGTTTAACATTCAGTACTTC
TRBV18	TRBJ2-7	NA	NA	CASSSYSYEQYF	TGTGCCAGCTCGTCTTACTCCTACGAGCAGTACTTC
TRBV5-1	TRBJ2-5	once	NA	CASSFGGQETQYF	TGCGCCAGCAGCTTTGGCGGACAAGAGACCCAGTACTTC
TRBV9	TRBJ2-5	NA	NA	CASSVAGSQETQYF	TGTGCCAGCAGCGTAGCAGGATCCCAAGAGACCCAGTACTTC
TRBV7-9	TRBJ2-3	NA	NA	CASRPGHRRADTQYF	TGTGCCAGCAGACCCGGACACAGAAGGGCAGATACGCAGTATTTT
TRBV2	TRBJ2-1	NA	TRBD2	CASRTSGSYNEQFF	TGTGCCAGCCGTACTAGCGGGTCCTACAATGAGCAGTTCTTC
TRBV6-5	TRBJ1-2	NA	TRBD1	CASRWTGEKGYTF	TGTGCCAGCAGATGGACAGGGGAGAAAGGCTACACCTTC
TRBV7-9	TRBJ1-1	NA	NA	CASTSPSEAFF	TGTGCCAGCACTAGCCCCTCTGAAGCTTTCTTT
TRBV7-2	TRBJ1-2	NA	NA	CASSLGYNYGYTF	TGTGCCAGCAGCTTAGGTTATAACTATGGCTACACCTTC
TRBV7-2	TRBJ2-3	once	NA	CASSLARGMRTDTQYF	TGTGCCAGCAGCTTAGCGCGAGGAATGAGGACAGATACGCAGTATTTT
TRBV10-3	TRBJ1-1	NA	NA	CAISDPGKNTEAFF	TGTGCCATCAGTGACCCAGGAAAGAACACTGAAGCTTTCTTT
TRBV19	TRBJ2-7	NA	TRBD2	CASSIGALTSYDSYEQYF	TGTGCCAGTAGTATAGGAGCCTTGACTAGCTACGACTCCTACGAGCAGTACTTC
TRBV5-1	TRBJ1-1	NA	TRBD1	CASSRWTGGKGTEAFF	TGCGCCAGCAGCCGATGGACAGGGGGAAAGGGGACTGAAGCTTTCTTT
TRBV4-1	TRBJ1-2	NA	NA	CASSQGQTVYGYTF	TGCGCCAGCAGCCAAGGGCAGACAGTTTATGGCTACACCTTC
TRBV14	TRBJ2-3	NA	NA	CASSHSSDSTDTQYF	TGTGCCAGCAGCCATTCTAGCGACAGCACAGATACGCAGTATTTT
TRBV27	TRBJ2-7	NA	NA	CASSLASVSSYEQYF	TGTGCCAGCAGTTTAGCTAGCGTTAGTTCTTACGAGCAGTACTTC
TRBV4-1	TRBJ1-4	NA	NA	CASSRGGYSEKLFF	TGCGCCAGCAGCCGCGGAGGGTATTCCGAAAAACTGTTTTTT
TRBV5-5	TRBJ1-1	few	NA	CASSSPYSATEAFF	TGTGCCAGCAGCTCCCCTTATAGCGCGACTGAAGCTTTCTTT
TRBV4-2	TRBJ2-5	NA	TRBD1	CASSQDHRGETQYF	TGTGCCAGCAGCCAAGACCACAGGGGGGAGACCCAGTACTTC
TRBV25-1	TRBJ1-5	NA	NA	CASSEYEDLQPQHF	TGTGCCAGCAGTGAATACGAGGACTTACAGCCCCAGCATTTT
TRBV2	TRBJ1-5	few	TRBD1	CASSRTGADQPQHF	TGTGCCAGCAGTCGGACAGGAGCTGATCAGCCCCAGCATTTT
TRBV28	TRBJ2-3	NA	TRBD1	CASSSWTGGTDTQYF	TGTGCCAGCAGTTCGTGGACAGGGGGCACAGATACGCAGTATTTT
TRBV6-5	TRBJ2-7	NA	NA	CASSYSGRTYEQYF	TGTGCCAGCAGTTACTCGGGCAGAACCTACGAGCAGTACTTC
TRBV25-1	TRBJ2-3	once	NA	CASSERGGTGTDTQYF	TGTGCCAGCAGTGAAAGGGGCGGGACGGGCACAGATACGCAGTATTTT
TRBV10-3	TRBJ2-2	NA	NA	CAISASGELFF	TGTGCCATCAGTGCTAGCGGGGAGCTGTTTTTT
TRBV15	TRBJ1-5	NA	TRBD1	CATSRGQVSNQPQHF	TGTGCCACCAGCAGGGGACAGGTTAGCAATCAGCCCCAGCATTTT
TRBV6-1	TRBJ2-7	NA	NA	CASSDLDNSSYEQYF	TGTGCCAGCAGTGATTTGGACAATAGCTCCTACGAGCAGTACTTC
TRBV10-3	TRBJ1-5	many	NA	CAISESLANQPQHF	TGTGCCATCAGTGAGTCTCTTGCGAATCAGCCCCAGCATTTT
TRBV27	TRBJ2-2	once	NA	CASSSGLTNTGELFF	TGTGCCAGCAGTTCAGGACTTACGAACACCGGGGAGCTGTTTTTT
TRBV4-1	TRBJ1-1	NA	NA	CASSQEAEVSTEAFF	TGCGCCAGCAGCCAAGAAGCCGAGGTAAGCACTGAAGCTTTCTTT
TRBV6-5	TRBJ1-2	NA	NA	CASSYLTGHYTF	TGTGCCAGCAGTTACCTGACAGGTCACTACACCTTC
TRBV5-1	TRBJ2-7	NA	NA	CASSLQGPSYEQYF	TGCGCCAGCAGCTTGCAGGGTCCCTCCTACGAGCAGTACTTC
TRBV7-9	TRBJ1-2	once	TRBD1	CASSPGTGGNYGYTF	TGTGCCAGCAGCCCAGGGACAGGGGGAAACTATGGCTACACCTTC
TRBV7-8	TRBJ2-7	NA	TRBD1	CASSLVQGERTYEQYF	TGTGCCAGCAGCTTAGTTCAGGGGGAAAGGACCTACGAGCAGTACTTC
TRBV29-1	TRBJ2-2	NA	NA	CSVWGETGELFF	TGCAGCGTTTGGGGAGAAACCGGGGAGCTGTTTTTT
TRBV19	TRBJ2-5	NA	NA	CASSIGGQETQYF	TGTGCCAGTAGTATAGGAGGGCAAGAGACCCAGTACTTC
TRBV19	TRBJ2-6	once	NA	CASQPEGAGMYGANVLTF	TGTGCCAGTCAACCCGAAGGGGCGGGGATGTATGGGGCCAACGTCCTGACTTTC